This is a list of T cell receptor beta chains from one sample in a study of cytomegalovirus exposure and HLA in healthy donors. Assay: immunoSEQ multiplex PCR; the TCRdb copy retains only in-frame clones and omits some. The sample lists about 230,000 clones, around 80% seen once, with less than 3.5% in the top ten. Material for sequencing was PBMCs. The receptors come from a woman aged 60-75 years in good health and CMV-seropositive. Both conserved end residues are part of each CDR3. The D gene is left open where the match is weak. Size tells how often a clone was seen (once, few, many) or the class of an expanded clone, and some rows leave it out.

CDR3 protein: CAWSVIRSSGNTIYF
CDR3 DNA: TGTGCCTGGAGTGTAATTCGCAGTTCTGGAAACACCATATATTTT
J gene: TRBJ1-3
V gene: TRBV30
clone size: NA
D gene: NA

CDR3 protein: CATRDYGDTDTQYF
CDR3 DNA: TGTGCCACCAGGGACTATGGGGACACAGATACGCAGTATTTT
J gene: TRBJ2-3
V gene: TRBV15
clone size: NA
D gene: NA

CDR3 protein: CAWSVYAGNTIYF
CDR3 DNA: TGTGCCTGGAGTGTATATGCTGGAAACACCATATATTTT
J gene: TRBJ1-3
V gene: TRBV30
clone size: NA
D gene: NA

CDR3 protein: CASSLGAPYEQYF
CDR3 DNA: TGTGCCAGCAGTTTAGGGGCCCCTTACGAGCAGTACTTC
J gene: TRBJ2-7
V gene: TRBV6-5
clone size: NA
D gene: NA

CDR3 protein: CASSVGTSAYNEQFF
CDR3 DNA: TGCGCCAGCAGTGTAGGGACTAGCGCATACAATGAGCAGTTCTTC
J gene: TRBJ2-1
V gene: TRBV5-1
clone size: NA
D gene: TRBD2

CDR3 protein: CASSFGTNTEAFF
CDR3 DNA: TGTGCCAGCAGCTTTGGCACAAACACTGAAGCTTTCTTT
J gene: TRBJ1-1
V gene: TRBV11-2
clone size: NA
D gene: NA

CDR3 protein: CASSPTGNLHQPQHF
CDR3 DNA: TGCGCCAGCAGCCCGACAGGGAATCTTCATCAGCCCCAGCATTTT
J gene: TRBJ1-5
V gene: TRBV5-1
clone size: NA
D gene: TRBD1

CDR3 protein: CASSLAGGGIYNEQFF
CDR3 DNA: TGTGCCAGCAGCTTAGCAGGTGGGGGGATCTACAATGAGCAGTTCTTC
J gene: TRBJ2-1
V gene: TRBV7-8
clone size: NA
D gene: NA

CDR3 protein: CASRPQGSGGEQYF
CDR3 DNA: TGTGCCAGCAGGCCCCAGGGGAGCGGAGGTGAGCAGTACTTC
J gene: TRBJ2-7
V gene: TRBV6-5
clone size: NA
D gene: NA

CDR3 protein: CSLDRRRGADTQYF
CDR3 DNA: TGTAGTTTGGACAGACGCCGTGGGGCAGATACGCAGTATTTT
J gene: TRBJ2-3
V gene: TRBV30
clone size: few
D gene: NA

CDR3 protein: CASSWTTGDTGELFF
CDR3 DNA: TGTGCCAGCAGCTGGACGACAGGGGACACCGGGGAGCTGTTTTTT
J gene: TRBJ2-2
V gene: TRBV7-7
clone size: once
D gene: TRBD1

CDR3 protein: CASSFPLAGGYNEQFF
CDR3 DNA: TGTGCCAGCAGTTTCCCCCTAGCGGGAGGGTACAATGAGCAGTTCTTC
J gene: TRBJ2-1
V gene: TRBV11-2
clone size: NA
D gene: TRBD2

CDR3 protein: CASTPRGSAGQYF
CDR3 DNA: TGTGCCAGCACCCCCCGGGGGTCTGCCGGGCAGTACTTC
J gene: TRBJ2-7
V gene: TRBV2
clone size: once
D gene: NA

CDR3 protein: CSALTSGELFF
CDR3 DNA: TGCAGTGCCCTGACTAGCGGGGAGCTGTTTTTT
J gene: TRBJ2-2
V gene: TRBV20-1
clone size: NA
D gene: NA

CDR3 protein: CASNGAATVQETQYF
CDR3 DNA: TGTGCCAGCAATGGGGCGGCCACCGTACAAGAGACCCAGTACTTC
J gene: TRBJ2-5
V gene: TRBV28
clone size: NA
D gene: NA

CDR3 protein: CASSLDWAFNQPQHF
CDR3 DNA: TGTGCCAGCAGCTTAGACTGGGCCTTCAATCAGCCCCAGCATTTT
J gene: TRBJ1-5
V gene: TRBV7-2
clone size: NA
D gene: NA

CDR3 protein: CASSVDGTGEETQYF
CDR3 DNA: TGTGCCAGCAGCGTAGACGGGACAGGGGAAGAGACCCAGTACTTC
J gene: TRBJ2-5
V gene: TRBV9
clone size: NA
D gene: TRBD1

CDR3 protein: CASGYRVDTEAFF
CDR3 DNA: TGTGCCAGCGGCTACAGGGTAGACACTGAAGCTTTCTTT
J gene: TRBJ1-1
V gene: TRBV7-9
clone size: NA
D gene: NA

CDR3 protein: CASSFTGPRGQETQYF
CDR3 DNA: TGTGCCAGCAGCTTCACGGGCCCTCGGGGGCAAGAGACCCAGTACTTC
J gene: TRBJ2-5
V gene: TRBV7-9
clone size: NA
D gene: NA

CDR3 protein: CASSGGGNTEAFF
CDR3 DNA: TGTGCCAGCAGTGGTGGCGGAAACACTGAAGCTTTCTTT
J gene: TRBJ1-1
V gene: TRBV2
clone size: NA
D gene: NA

CDR3 protein: CAWSALTGGNEQYF
CDR3 DNA: TGTGCCTGGAGTGCGCTGACAGGGGGGAACGAGCAGTACTTC
J gene: TRBJ2-7
V gene: TRBV30
clone size: NA
D gene: TRBD1

CDR3 protein: CASSPGPANLDTQYF
CDR3 DNA: TGCGCCAGCAGCCCGGGTCCCGCGAACCTGGATACGCAGTATTTT
J gene: TRBJ2-3
V gene: TRBV5-1
clone size: few
D gene: NA

CDR3 protein: CASSVGSDRTSYEQYF
CDR3 DNA: TGTGCCAGCAGCGTAGGGTCGGACAGGACCTCCTACGAGCAGTACTTC
J gene: TRBJ2-7
V gene: TRBV9
clone size: NA
D gene: TRBD1

CDR3 protein: CASSIHVGRRTYNSPLHF
CDR3 DNA: TGTGCCAGTAGTATACACGTAGGCCGAAGGACTTATAATTCACCCCTCCACTTT
J gene: TRBJ1-6
V gene: TRBV19
clone size: NA
D gene: NA

CDR3 protein: CASSLVFGAHEQFF
CDR3 DNA: TGTGCCAGCAGTTTGGTGTTTGGGGCCCATGAGCAGTTCTTC
J gene: TRBJ2-1
V gene: TRBV28
clone size: NA
D gene: NA

CDR3 protein: CASSEARGTTGANVLTF
CDR3 DNA: TGTGCCAGCAGTGAAGCAAGGGGAACGACTGGGGCCAACGTCCTGACTTTC
J gene: TRBJ2-6
V gene: TRBV6-1
clone size: NA
D gene: NA

CDR3 protein: CASSPIPRGGTEAFF
CDR3 DNA: TGTGCCAGCTCACCAATCCCGCGGGGTGGCACTGAAGCTTTCTTT
J gene: TRBJ1-1
V gene: TRBV18
clone size: NA
D gene: NA